Listed below are T cell receptor beta chains from one sample, sequenced in a study of post-analysis software for immune sequencing data. TCRdb called the PCR reads again in MiXCR, with one record for every CDR3 protein. The table records about 500,000 distinct CDR3 sequences, nearly 45% of them present only once. The sequenced sample consisted of blood. The receptors derive from a girl aged 5-17 years with multiple sclerosis. The CDR3 runs from the conserved cysteine through the conserved F or W. A D gene is named only where the DNA matches it firmly. Only part of the rows carry a size: once, few, many, or a class if the clone is expanded.

j_gene | abundance | v_gene | d_gene | CDR3aa | CDR3nt
TRBJ2-1 | once | TRBV6-5 | NA | CASSYLPPTVAKAYNEQFF | TGTGCCAGCAGTTACCTCCCACCGACAGTCGCCAAAGCCTACAATGAGCAGTTCTTC
TRBJ2-7 | few | TRBV12-3/TRBV12-4 | TRBD1 | CASNSAGSGQGSYEQYF | TGTGCCAGCAACTCCGCGGGGTCCGGACAGGGGTCCTACGAGCAGTACTTC
TRBJ2-3 | NA | TRBV27 | TRBD2 | CASSPAYGTSGRPRVDTQYF | TGTGCCAGCAGTCCCGCTTACGGGACTAGCGGGAGGCCACGAGTAGATACGCAGTATTTT
TRBJ1-4 | NA | TRBV9 | NA | CASSAHTGLDEKLFF | TGTGCCAGCAGCGCTCATACTGGGTTGGATGAAAAACTGTTTTTT
TRBJ1-1 | few | TRBV7-9 | NA | CASSLAAVMNTEAFF | TGTGCCAGCAGCTTAGCTGCGGTGATGAACACTGAAGCTTTCTTT
TRBJ1-2 | NA | TRBV6-5 | TRBD1 | CASREGQGANYGYTF | TGTGCCAGCAGAGAGGGACAGGGAGCTAACTATGGCTACACCTTC
TRBJ1-1 | few | TRBV20-1 | TRBD1 | CSARDRTGPGTEAFF | TGCAGTGCTAGAGATCGGACAGGCCCGGGTACTGAAGCTTTCTTT
TRBJ2-6 | NA | TRBV10-3 | NA | CAITGDSGANVLTF | TGTGCCATCACCGGAGACTCTGGGGCCAACGTCCTGACTTTC
TRBJ2-5 | once | TRBV9 | TRBD1 | CASSVGTGPKETQYF | TGTGCCAGCAGCGTAGGGACAGGCCCCAAGGAGACCCAGTACTTC
TRBJ2-7 | many | TRBV28 | NA | CASSFGTYEQYF | TGTGCCAGCAGCTTCGGCACATACGAGCAGTACTTC
TRBJ2-6 | NA | TRBV7-6 | TRBD1 | CASSLALPGQVGANVQTF | TGTGCCAGCAGCTTAGCCTTACCGGGACAGGTTGGGGCCAACGTCCAGACTTTC
TRBJ2-3 | NA | TRBV5-1 | TRBD1 | CASSEDRVTDTQYF | TGCGCCAGCAGCGAAGACAGGGTAACAGATACGCAGTATTTT
TRBJ2-1 | NA | TRBV29-1 | TRBD1 | CSGRGPNEQFF | TGCAGCGGTAGGGGGCCGAATGAGCAGTTCTTC
TRBJ1-2 | NA | TRBV7-9 | TRBD1 | CASSYSRDSLYGYTF | TGTGCCAGCAGCTACAGCCGGGACAGCCTCTATGGCTACACCTTC
TRBJ2-5 | NA | TRBV10-1 | NA | CASSNLEETQYF | TGCGCCAGCAGTAACCTTGAAGAGACCCAGTACTTC
TRBJ2-1 | NA | TRBV7-9 | NA | CASSYMTEYNEQFF | TGTGCCAGCAGCTACATGACTGAGTACAATGAGCAGTTCTTC
TRBJ2-5 | NA | TRBV20-1 | TRBD2 | CSARGAGVETQYF | TGCAGTGCTAGGGGAGCGGGAGTAGAGACCCAGTACTTC
TRBJ2-4 | few | TRBV20-1 | TRBD2 | CSASTAGGNIQYF | TGCAGTGCTAGCACAGCGGGGGGAAACATTCAGTACTTC
TRBJ2-7 | few | TRBV28 | NA | CASSLQIYEQYF | TGTGCCAGCAGTTTACAAATCTACGAGCAGTACTTC
TRBJ2-3 | NA | TRBV20-1 | NA | CSASPGTPDTQYF | TGCAGTGCTTCACCCGGGACACCAGATACGCAGTATTTT
TRBJ1-1 | few | TRBV7-3 | NA | CASSPWGAGEAFF | TGTGCCAGCAGCCCCTGGGGTGCGGGTGAAGCTTTCTTT
TRBJ1-5 | NA | TRBV20-1 | TRBD1 | CSAGQGKEPQHF | TGCAGTGCCGGACAGGGGAAGGAGCCCCAGCATTTT
TRBJ2-3 | once | TRBV12-3/TRBV12-4 | TRBD1 | CASSHGTANVDAQYF | TGTGCCAGCAGCCACGGGACAGCGAACGTAGATGCGCAGTATTTT
TRBJ2-5 | NA | TRBV9 | TRBD2 | CASSVDPTSARWAQYF | TGTGCCAGCAGCGTAGATCCGACTAGCGCCAGATGGGCCCAGTACTTC
TRBJ2-7 | NA | TRBV27 | NA | CASSLSAGNEQYF | TGTGCCAGCAGTTTATCGGCCGGGAACGAGCAGTACTTC
TRBJ2-1 | NA | TRBV20-1 | NA | CSASPTRHVTTWGEQFF | TGCAGTGCTAGCCCCACGAGGCACGTGACGACCTGGGGTGAGCAGTTCTTC
TRBJ2-1 | NA | TRBV28 | NA | CASSPDLRLNEQFF | TGTGCCAGCAGTCCCGACTTGCGTCTGAATGAGCAGTTCTTC
TRBJ1-4 | NA | TRBV28 | NA | CASSQPATNEKLFF | TGTGCCAGCAGCCAGCCTGCAACTAATGAAAAACTGTTTTTT
TRBJ2-7 | few | TRBV18 | NA | CASSPDRGDEQYF | TGTGCCAGCTCACCTGATAGGGGCGACGAGCAGTACTTC
TRBJ2-1 | few | TRBV2 | NA | CASSEGSNEQFF | TGTGCCAGCAGTGAGGGGAGCAATGAGCAGTTCTTC
TRBJ1-5 | NA | TRBV4-3 | NA | CASNQDVGQPQHF | TGCGCCAGCAACCAAGATGTAGGCCAGCCCCAGCATTTT
TRBJ2-4 | few | TRBV28 | NA | CASSLTTLGNGKGQYF | TGTGCCAGCAGTTTAACCACGTTGGGGAATGGAAAAGGGCAGTACTTC
TRBJ2-7 | few | TRBV6-5 | NA | CASSYSARPYEQYF | TGTGCCAGCAGTTACAGTGCCAGACCCTACGAGCAGTACTTC
TRBJ1-5 | NA | TRBV27 | NA | CASSFSGEGQPQHF | TGTGCCAGCAGCTTTTCGGGGGAAGGTCAGCCCCAGCATTTT
TRBJ2-7 | few | TRBV7-3 | TRBD2 | CASSLLAGGPYEQYF | TGTGCCAGCAGCTTATTAGCGGGAGGGCCCTACGAGCAGTACTTC
TRBJ2-5 | NA | TRBV3-1 | TRBD2 | CASSPLSGTQETQYF | TGTGCCAGCAGCCCCTTGAGCGGGACCCAAGAGACCCAGTACTTC
TRBJ2-1 | NA | TRBV7-8 | TRBD1 | CASGPRGQENNEQFF | TGTGCCAGCGGACCAAGAGGACAGGAGAACAATGAGCAGTTCTTC
TRBJ1-5 | few | TRBV28 | NA | CASSLSGDTYSNQPQHF | TGTGCCAGCAGTTTATCCGGGGACACCTATAGCAATCAGCCCCAGCATTTT
TRBJ1-2 | few | TRBV5-1 | NA | CASSFPGRGNYGYTF | TGCGCCAGCAGCTTTCCAGGGAGAGGTAACTATGGCTACACCTTC
TRBJ1-2 | few | TRBV6-2/TRBV6-3 | NA | CASSYQAGTNYGYTF | TGTGCCAGCAGTTACCAGGCGGGGACTAACTATGGCTACACCTTC
TRBJ1-1 | few | TRBV28 | TRBD1 | CASRAGTASEAFF | TGTGCCAGCAGGGCCGGGACAGCATCTGAAGCTTTCTTT
TRBJ2-1 | NA | TRBV10-3 | TRBD2 | CAIMDPSGRMSYNEQFF | TGTGCCATCATGGACCCCAGCGGGAGGATGTCCTACAATGAGCAGTTCTTC
TRBJ2-5 | NA | TRBV20-1 | TRBD2 | CSASSNLAGDETQYF | TGCAGTGCTAGTTCCAATCTAGCGGGGGATGAGACCCAGTACTTC
TRBJ2-3 | many | TRBV29-1 | NA | CSVILVLADTQYF | TGCAGCGTAATTTTGGTTCTGGCAGATACGCAGTATTTT
TRBJ1-1 | NA | TRBV6-2/TRBV6-3 | NA | CASWTVRLEAFF | TGTGCCAGCTGGACAGTCCGCCTTGAAGCTTTCTTT
TRBJ1-2 | NA | TRBV25-1 | NA | CASSEYRVVVSGYTF | TGTGCCAGCAGTGAATATCGGGTGGTTGTATCTGGCTACACCTTC
TRBJ2-7 | NA | TRBV4-3 | NA | CASSQDIRGAEQYF | TGCGCCAGCAGCCAAGATATTCGGGGGGCCGAGCAGTACTTC
TRBJ2-7 | NA | TRBV6-5 | NA | CASSPAGSSSYEQYF | TGTGCCAGCAGCCCCGCGGGGTCGAGCTCCTACGAGCAGTACTTC
TRBJ2-1 | once | TRBV27 | NA | CASSRSSSYNEQFF | TGTGCCAGCAGCCGGTCCAGCTCCTACAATGAGCAGTTCTTC
TRBJ2-1 | NA | TRBV11-2 | TRBD2 | CASSLSGLAVDEQFF | TGTGCCAGCAGCCTATCGGGACTAGCTGTCGATGAGCAGTTCTTC
TRBJ1-2 | few | TRBV15 | NA | CATSVNGGYTF | TGTGCCACCAGCGTGAATGGGGGCTACACCTTC
TRBJ2-7 | few | TRBV21-1 | NA | CASSTGGSMYEQYF | TGTGCCAGCAGCACGGGCGGGAGTATGTACGAGCAGTACTTC
TRBJ2-5 | NA | TRBV10-3 | TRBD2 | CAISETGGSQETQYF | TGTGCCATCAGTGAGACCGGCGGGAGCCAAGAGACCCAGTACTTC
TRBJ2-5 | NA | TRBV29-1 | TRBD2 | CSVEVRLAETQYF | TGCAGCGTTGAAGTTAGACTAGCAGAGACCCAGTACTTC